This TCR beta chain was observed in a study of metastatic and nonmetastatic thyroid tumors. As for the study in general: Across blood and tumor or nodule tissue, repertoires from malignant and benign thyroid patients were compared with one another.

Until they underwent thyroid surgery, no patient had received any treatment. Original processing notes: Construction of a distant-metastasis classifier for papillary thyroid cancer relied on CDR3 differences across clinicopathological groups. MiXCR re-clonotyped the PCR reads for TCRdb. Clone size and V and J calls follow TCRdb, not the original study. The table records about 53,000 clones, about 20% of them present only once. Trimming left V 11 bases short and J 8 bases short, with 12 bases between. This CDR3 contains 11 residues. Germline CDR1 MNHNS, CDR2 SASEGT. Study-wide results and caveats: The reported finding was significantly higher TCR beta diversity in malignant thyroid tumors relative to benign nodules, in blood and tumor.

Details on this clone: Antigen unknown. A single base separates this from a much larger clone, so it may be a read error.

The TCR originated in a female donor with papillary thyroid cancer or a benign thyroid nodule (not recorded which). Some clones in this sample may be carry-over from other donors' samples. Sequenced input: blood. This chain joins TRBV6-1 and TRBJ1-4; D is possibly TRBD1 (5 bases). The DNA for the CDR3 is TGTGCCGGGGGAAAGGGAGAAAAACTGTTTTTT. Residues: CAGGKGEKLFF.